Presented here are 16 T cell receptor beta chains from one specimen sequenced in a study of shared clonotypes between healthy human individuals (dated by TCRdb to between 2020 and 2021). The method was the immunoSEQ multiplex PCR assay. The table comes from immuneACCESS by way of TCRdb, which keeps in-frame sequences with V and J called. Part of the clones is missing from these tables; in studies checked, under half for an unresolved V gene and the rest for unknown reasons. This sample holds about a million clones; about 80% were observed only once. The ten largest clones add up to 0.89% of the sample. Input material: memory CD4+ T cells from PBMCs. The cell subset or site label for this specimen denotes: CD45RA-negative fraction. The source of these receptors is a man aged 18 to 30 in good health. Some clones in this sample may be carry-over from other donors' samples.

This clone showed up just a few times. The CDR3 DNA is TGTGCCAGCAGTGAAGCGACAGGGGGCGGTGGAAACACCATATATTTT. This sequence encodes CASSEATGGGGNTIYF. This rearrangement joins TRBV6-1 to TRBJ1-3; 10 bases line up with TRBD1. The CDR3 runs 16 residues. CDR1 and CDR2 (germline): MNHNS, SASEGT. Germline trimming cut 0 bases from V and 3 bases from J; bases unmatched to any gene: 2.

Regarding this clone: This CDR3 is also generated by other DNA sequences in the sample. This chain links TRBV27 with TRBJ1-1; no definite D call. Trimming left V 2 bases short and J 5 bases short, with 12 bases between. Germline V gives CDR1 MNHEY, CDR2 SMNVEV (reference sequence). The CDR3 runs to 14 residues. The CDR3, as DNA: TGTGCCAGCAGTTTAAGTAGGGTCAGAACTGAAGCTTTCTTT. It codes for CASSLSRVRTEAFF.

With respect to this clone: The sample carries other DNA sequences with the same CDR3. This chain uses TRBV7-9 with TRBJ2-1; 14 bases are shared with TRBD2. In germline, CDR1 is SEHNR, CDR2 FQNEAQ (reference sequence). This CDR3 is built from 15 residues. J gave up 9 bases and V 4 bases, and 5 bases lay outside the gene matches. CDR3 DNA sequence: TGTGCCAGCAGCTCCAGACTAGCGGGAGGGGGTGAGCAGTTCTTC. It specifies CASSSRLAGGGEQFF.

As to this clone: Other DNA sequences in this sample translate to the same CDR3. This sequence joins TRBV7-2 and TRBJ1-5, with TRBD1 as a possible D gene (6 bases). Germline CDR1 SGHTA, CDR2 FQGNSA. Trimming pared 5 bases from V and 7 bases from J, leaving 12 bases between. The CDR3 sequence is 13 residues long. The CDR3 coding sequence is TGTGCCAGCAGCCTAAGACAGGAACAGCCCCAGCATTTT. Amino acids: CASSLRQEQPQHF. Based on the CDR3 plus reference TRBV7-2 and TRBJ1-5, the full variable domain is GAGVSQSPSNKVTEKGKDVELRCDPISGHTALYWYRQSLGQGLEFLIYFQGNSAPDKSGLPSDRFSAERTGGSVSTLTIQRTQQEDSAVYLCASSLRQEQPQHFGDGTRLSIL.

The sample holds a few counts of this clone. The chain carries TRBV7-3 and TRBJ1-1; D remains unclear. Trimming stripped 4 bases from V and 5 bases from J, with 14 bases between. Germline V gene data show CDR1 as SGHTA and CDR2 as FQGTGA. CDR3 length: 14 residues. CDR3 DNA: TGTGCCAGCAGCTCCGCTGGAGCGGAAACTGAAGCTTTCTTT. This encodes CASSSAGAETEAFF.

This clone was seen a few times. This sequence joins TRBV10-3 and TRBJ2-1; D gene ambiguous. From germline, CDR1 is ENHRY and CDR2 SYGVKD. The CDR3 length is 11 residues. Trimming removed 4 bases from V and 9 bases from J, with 7 bases in between. This chain's CDR3 is CAISAGGEQFF. The CDR3 region has the DNA TGTGCCATCAGTGCGGGCGGTGAGCAGTTCTTC.

This chain links TRBV7-2 with TRBJ2-7; tentative D call: TRBD2 (6 bases). In germline, CDR1 is SGHTA, CDR2 FQGNSA. V lost 1 base and J 2 bases, leaving 12 bases between the germline ends. This CDR3 has 15 amino acids. CDR3 protein: CASSLVASVTYEQYF. DNA of the CDR3: TGTGCCAGCAGCTTAGTCGCTAGCGTTACCTACGAGCAGTACTTC.

As regards this clone: The sample has other DNA sequences that encode this CDR3 too. This chain joins TRBV18 and TRBJ2-7, with D perhaps TRBD1 (6 bases). The CDR3 has 14 amino acids. Germline V gives CDR1 KGHSH, CDR2 LQKENI. V lost 1 base and J lost 4, with 11 bases in between. This CDR3 is CASSPRQGTYEQYF. CDR3 in DNA: TGTGCCAGCTCACCACGGCAGGGGACGTACGAGCAGTACTTC.

V and J are TRBV9 and TRBJ2-5; D is tentatively TRBD1 or TRBD2 (5 bases each). Germline-derived CDR1 and CDR2 are SGDLS and YYNGEE. The CDR3 sequence is 14 residues long. Between the trimmed V and J ends, which lost 3 bases and 1 base, there was a span of 10 bases. CDR3 residues: CASSAGTGQETQYF. For the CDR3, the DNA is TGTGCCAGCAGCGCCGGGACCGGCCAAGAGACCCAGTACTTC. Looking up the rest from reference TRBV9 and TRBJ2-5 gives the full variable domain: DSGVTQTPKHLITATGQRVTLRCSPRSGDLSVYWYQQSLDQGLQFLIQYYNGEERAKGNILERFSAQQFPDLHSELNLSSLELGDSALYFCASSAGTGQETQYFGPGTRLLVL.

About this clone itself: This CDR3 is also generated by other DNA sequences in the sample. The genes are TRBV5-1 and TRBJ1-5; D call uncertain. Germline V gene sequence: CDR1 SGHRS, CDR2 YFSETQ. This CDR3 region has 14 residues. The V and J ends lost 4 bases and 0 bases respectively, with 8 bases between them. The CDR3 DNA reads TGCGCCAGCAGCCCGGGCCCTAGCAATCAGCCCCAGCATTTT. The encoded protein is CASSPGPSNQPQHF.

The J gene is TRBJ1-2, the V gene TRBV5-4; D is ambiguous. The CDR3 has 11 residues. Germline CDR1 reads SGHNT; CDR2 reads YYREEE (reference sequence). V dropped 4 bases and J dropped 7 bases, with 8 bases sitting between them. CDR3 residues: CASSVTGGYTF. The CDR3 coding sequence is TGTGCCAGCAGCGTCACGGGTGGCTACACCTTC.

The gene calls are TRBV7-3 and TRBJ1-2; D is perhaps TRBD1 (5 bases). CDR1 is SGHTA, CDR2 FQGTGA, per germline. V was cut by 4 bases and J by 7 bases, with 19 bases left in between. The CDR3 is made up of 15 amino acids. Written as DNA, the CDR3 is TGTGCCAGCAGCTCAGACCCTGGCAGGGAGACTGGCTACACCTTC. Translating gives CASSSDPGRETGYTF.

The chain joins TRBV29-1 to TRBJ2-1; D assignment may be TRBD1 or TRBD2 (5 bases each). V gave up 8 bases and J gave up 0 bases, with 17 bases separating them. Germline V gene lookup returns CDR1 SQVTM and CDR2 ANQGSEA. There are 15 residues in the CDR3. The CDR3 loop is CSSAYPGSSYNEQFF. In DNA, the CDR3 is TGCAGCTCTGCATATCCAGGGAGCTCCTACAATGAGCAGTTCTTC.

V gene TRBV5-6 combines with J gene TRBJ1-3; D might be TRBD1 (6 bases). This CDR3 has 18 amino acids. In germline, CDR1 is SGHDT, CDR2 YYEEEE. Trimming removed 4 bases at V and 0 bases at J, with 20 bases between. CDR3 bases: TGTGCCAGCAGCCGCTTGGAGGGGGGGATCCCCTCTGGAAACACCATATATTTT. This gives the protein CASSRLEGGIPSGNTIYF.

The V and J genes are TRBV28 and TRBJ1-2; 7 bases are shared with TRBD1. Unmatched junction bases numbered 6, after V lost 2 bases and J lost 3 bases. The CDR3 consists of 15 residues. Germline CDR1 is MDHEN and CDR2 is SYDVKM. The CDR3 DNA follows: TGTGCCAGCAGTTTAACACAGGGGCCCTACTATGGCTACACCTTC. Translated: CASSLTQGPYYGYTF.

The chain has TRBV28 and TRBJ1-1; TRBD1 matches at 9 bases. The CDR3 is 14 residues long. V trimming: 5 bases; J trimming: 13 bases; junction bases outside the gene matches: 14. CDR1 and CDR2 from the germline V gene are MDHEN and SYDVKM. CDR3 sequence: CASSPPTGGPRGFF. The CDR3, as DNA: TGTGCCAGCAGTCCGCCGACAGGGGGGCCTCGAGGTTTCTTT.